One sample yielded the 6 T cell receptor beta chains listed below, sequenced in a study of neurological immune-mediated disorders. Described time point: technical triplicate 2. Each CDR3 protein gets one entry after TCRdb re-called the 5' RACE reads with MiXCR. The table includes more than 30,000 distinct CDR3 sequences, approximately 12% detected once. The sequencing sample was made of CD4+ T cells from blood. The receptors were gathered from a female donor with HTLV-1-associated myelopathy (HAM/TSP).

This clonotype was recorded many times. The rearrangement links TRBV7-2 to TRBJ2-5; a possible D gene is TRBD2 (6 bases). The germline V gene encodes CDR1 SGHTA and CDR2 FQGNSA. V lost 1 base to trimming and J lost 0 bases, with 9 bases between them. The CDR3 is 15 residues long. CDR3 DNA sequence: TGTGCCAGCAGCTTAGTCGGGGGATACCAAGAGACCCAGTACTTC. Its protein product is CASSLVGGYQETQYF. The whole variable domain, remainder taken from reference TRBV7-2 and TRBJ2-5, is GAGVSQSPSNKVTEKGKDVELRCDPISGHTALYWYRQSLGQGLEFLIYFQGNSAPDKSGLPSDRFSAERTGGSVSTLTIQRTQQEDSAVYLCASSLVGGYQETQYFGPGTRLLVL.

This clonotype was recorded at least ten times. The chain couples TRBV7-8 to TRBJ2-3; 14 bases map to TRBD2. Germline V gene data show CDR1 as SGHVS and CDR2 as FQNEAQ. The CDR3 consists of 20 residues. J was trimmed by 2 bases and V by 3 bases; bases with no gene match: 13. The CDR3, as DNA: TGTGCCAGCAGCTTTATGTCCGGACTAGCGGGAGGCAGACTCACAGATACGCAGTATTTT. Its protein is CASSFMSGLAGGRLTDTQYF.

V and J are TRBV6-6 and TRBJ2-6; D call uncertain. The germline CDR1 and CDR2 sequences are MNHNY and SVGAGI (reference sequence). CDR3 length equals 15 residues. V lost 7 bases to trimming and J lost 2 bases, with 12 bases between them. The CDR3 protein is CASIFRQTGANVLTF. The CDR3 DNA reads TGTGCCAGCATTTTCCGCCAAACTGGGGCCAACGTCCTGACTTTC.

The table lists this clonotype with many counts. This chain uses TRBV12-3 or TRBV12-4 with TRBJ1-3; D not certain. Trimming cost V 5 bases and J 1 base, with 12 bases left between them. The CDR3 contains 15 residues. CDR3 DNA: TGTGCCAGCAGTCCCCCGGAGGGATCTGGAAACACCATATATTTT. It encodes CASSPPEGSGNTIYF.

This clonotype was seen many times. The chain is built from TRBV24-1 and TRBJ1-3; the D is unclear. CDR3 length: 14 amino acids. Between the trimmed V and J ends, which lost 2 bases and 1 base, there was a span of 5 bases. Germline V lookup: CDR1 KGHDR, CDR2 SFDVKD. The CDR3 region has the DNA TGTGCCACCAGTGATTCGGGTTCTGGAAACACCATATATTTT. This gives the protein CATSDSGSGNTIYF.

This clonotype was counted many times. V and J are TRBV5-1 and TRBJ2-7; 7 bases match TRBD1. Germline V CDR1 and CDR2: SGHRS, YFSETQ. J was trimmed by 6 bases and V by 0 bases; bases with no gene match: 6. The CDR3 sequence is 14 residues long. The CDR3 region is CASSLGHTGAEQYF. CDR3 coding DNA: TGCGCCAGCAGCTTGGGACACACAGGGGCCGAGCAGTACTTC.